These 18 T cell receptor beta chains share one sample of origin, sequenced in a study of technical replicates of blood from a few donors. TCRdb's table, derived via immunoSEQ multiplex PCR, lists solely in-frame clones and lacks some. The sample has approximately 76,000 clones, roughly nine tenths seen once. Sequencing was carried out using T cells isolated from PBMCs. These receptors all come from a human donor in good health.

V is TRBV19 and J is TRBJ1-4; TRBD1 agrees at 7 bases. J gave up 3 bases and V 5 bases, and 6 bases lay outside the gene matches. Germline values: CDR1 LNHDA, CDR2 SQIVND (reference sequence). The CDR3 is made up of 15 amino acids. In nucleotides, the CDR3 is TGTGCCAGTAGTCCGCGACAGGGCCCTAATGAAAAACTGTTTTTT. Its translation is CASSPRQGPNEKLFF.

V gene TRBV5-1 combines with J gene TRBJ1-3; 10 nucleotides align to TRBD1. Losses at the gene ends were 4 bases for V and 2 bases for J; bases not matched to a gene: 3. Germline CDR1 is SGHRS and CDR2 is YFSETQ. There are 15 residues in the CDR3. The DNA for the CDR3 is TGCGCCAGCAGCCCAGGGACAGGGGCTGGAAACACCATATATTTT. This encodes CASSPGTGAGNTIYF.

The chain's CDR3 is CASRHGQGPNTEAFF. Here the CDR3 DNA reads TGTGCCAGCAGACACGGACAGGGGCCCAACACTGAAGCTTTCTTT. The chain uses TRBV27 and TRBJ1-1, with TRBD1 identical over 9 bases. The germline V gene has CDR1 MNHEY and CDR2 SMNVEV (reference sequence). The CDR3 is 15 residues long. The V and J ends lost 6 bases and 2 bases, in that order; junction bases with no gene match: 7.

V and J are TRBV9 and TRBJ1-2, with TRBD1 as a possible D gene (6 bases). Trimming removed 0 bases at V and 9 bases at J, with 21 bases between. The germline V gene has CDR1 SGDLS and CDR2 YYNGEE. This CDR3 has 16 amino acids. The CDR3 coding sequence is TGTGCCAGCAGCGTAGGAAGGGGGGGGGCCCGGGATCGCTACACCTTC. It specifies CASSVGRGGARDRYTF.

This chain uses TRBV10-3 with TRBJ1-1, with D tentatively TRBD1 (6 bases). V was shortened by 9 bases and J by 0 bases, with 17 bases between the two germline ends. This CDR3 contains 15 residues. Germline V gene data show CDR1 as ENHRY and CDR2 as SYGVKD. For the CDR3, the DNA is TGTGCCATTGGGCCCAGAGGGGGTTTGAACACTGAAGCTTTCTTT. It translates to CAIGPRGGLNTEAFF.

The V call is TRBV27, the J call TRBJ1-5, with D possibly matching TRBD1 (6 bases). V lost 5 bases and J lost 0, with 20 bases in between. In germline, CDR1 is MNHEY, CDR2 SMNVEV (reference sequence). CDR3 length: 18 residues. CDR3 bases: TGTGCCAGCAGTCCCACCCGGGGGGCGACCTTTAGCAATCAGCCCCAGCATTTT. Translation gives CASSPTRGATFSNQPQHF.

The J gene is TRBJ2-2, the V gene TRBV13, with TRBD1 identical over 9 bases. With 6 bases clipped from V and 0 bases from J, the junction kept 2 bases outside the gene matches. This CDR3 contains 15 residues. The germline CDR1 and CDR2 sequences are PRHDT and FYEKMQ (reference sequence). The CDR3 reads CASRGTGTNTGELFF. The CDR3 DNA is TGTGCCAGCAGGGGGACAGGGACGAACACCGGGGAGCTGTTTTTT.

V and J are TRBV11-2 and TRBJ2-1; a weak D match, TRBD1 (6 bases). This CDR3 contains 12 residues. V lost 4 bases, J lost 7 bases, and 8 bases lay in between. CDR1 SGHAT and CDR2 FQNNGV come from the germline V gene. The CDR3 bases are TGTGCCAGCAGCTACGACAGGAATGAGCAGTTCTTC. It translates to CASSYDRNEQFF.

J is TRBJ2-7 and V is TRBV11-2; TRBD2 is a possible D gene (7 bases). This CDR3 region has 18 residues. The V gene's germline CDR1 is SGHAT and CDR2 FQNNGV. V was pared by 5 bases and J by 6 bases, with 29 bases between. CDR3 DNA sequence: TGTGCCAGCAGCCCTCACTGGGGGGGGCGTGGATCTGTCTCCGAGCAGTACTTC. Amino acids: CASSPHWGGRGSVSEQYF.

The rearrangement links TRBV19 to TRBJ1-1; 9 positions match TRBD1. Germline trimming cut 6 bases from V and 1 base from J; bases unmatched to any gene: 3. This CDR3 is built from 14 residues. The germline V gene encodes CDR1 LNHDA and CDR2 SQIVND (reference sequence). The chain's CDR3 is CASSLQGANTEAFF. In DNA, the CDR3 is TGTGCCAGTAGCCTACAGGGGGCGAACACTGAAGCTTTCTTT.

This rearrangement joins TRBV6-5 to TRBJ2-3, with 8 bases identical to TRBD1. This CDR3 is built from 16 residues. V lost 0 bases, J lost 4 bases, and 6 bases stayed unmatched. CDR1 and CDR2 (germline): MNHEY, SVGAGI. CDR3 in DNA: TGTGCCAGCAGTTACTCCCAGGGGGCAACGGCAGATACGCAGTATTTT. This codes for CASSYSQGATADTQYF.

The chain recombines TRBV28 with TRBJ2-3, with 9 bases aligning to TRBD2. The V and J ends lost 6 bases and 4 bases, in that order; junction bases with no gene match: 11. The CDR3 covers 16 residues. Germline V CDR1 and CDR2: MDHEN, SYDVKM. The CDR3 DNA is TGTGCCAGCAGAAAATCTATAGCGGGAGAGCCAGATACGCAGTATTTT. Amino acid sequence: CASRKSIAGEPDTQYF.

This sequence joins TRBV11-1 and TRBJ1-1; a possible D gene is TRBD1 (6 bases). CDR3 length: 13 residues. Deletions cut 1 base from V and 3 bases from J, with 6 bases between. Germline lookup yields CDR1 SGHAT and CDR2 FQDESV (reference sequence). CDR3 in amino acids: CASSLDRDTEAFF. For the CDR3, the DNA is TGTGCCAGCAGCTTAGACAGGGACACTGAAGCTTTCTTT.

This clone was recorded only once. The chain couples TRBV15 to TRBJ2-1, with 10 positions matching TRBD2. CDR1 and CDR2 from the germline V gene are LNHNV and YYDKDF (reference sequence). The CDR3 runs 18 residues. V was pared by 1 base and J by 4 bases, with 10 bases of the junction left unmatched. The chain's CDR3 is CATSRVIAGGRHYNEQFF. Here the CDR3 DNA reads TGTGCCACCAGCAGAGTGATAGCGGGGGGCCGACATTACAATGAGCAGTTCTTC.

This rearrangement joins TRBV30 to TRBJ1-2; possibly TRBD1 for D (6 bases). The CDR3 consists of 11 residues. V was shortened by 6 bases and J by 8 bases, with 13 bases between the two germline ends. Germline V lookup: CDR1 GTSNPN, CDR2 SVGIG (reference sequence). For the CDR3, the DNA is TGTGCCTGTCAGGACAGATACGGCTACACCTTC. Its translation is CACQDRYGYTF.

The chain couples TRBV5-1 to TRBJ1-2, with TRBD1 matching 8 bases. V gave up 4 bases and J gave up 2 bases; unmatched junction bases: 13. Germline V gene lookup returns CDR1 SGHRS and CDR2 YFSETQ. The CDR3 spans 17 residues. Written as DNA, the CDR3 is TGCGCCAGCAGCCTGGGGTTACCGGGACAGGCGAACTATGGCTACACCTTC. Protein: CASSLGLPGQANYGYTF.

The genes are TRBV5-8 and TRBJ2-7; the D gene is possibly TRBD2 (6 bases). Germline V gives CDR1 SGHTS, CDR2 YDEGEE. With 3 bases removed from V and 5 bases from J, the gap between germline ends came to 15 bases. The CDR3 runs 14 residues. CDR3 coding DNA: TGTGCCAGCAGCTCGAGGGGCGGGGAACACGAGCAGTACTTC. Protein: CASSSRGGEHEQYF.

The genes are TRBV5-1 and TRBJ2-2, with TRBD1 matching 9 bases. Germline V CDR1 and CDR2: SGHRS, YFSETQ. CDR3 length: 15 residues. V shed 5 bases, J shed 1 base, and the junction held 3 bases outside the gene matches. CDR3 in amino acids: CASRRQGGNTGELFF. The DNA of the CDR3 is TGCGCCAGCAGAAGACAGGGGGGGAACACCGGGGAGCTGTTTTTT. The whole variable domain, remainder taken from reference TRBV5-1 and TRBJ2-2, is KAGVTQTPRYLIKTRGQQVTLSCSPISGHRSVSWYQQTPGQGLQFLFEYFSETQRNKGNFPGRFSGRQFSNSRSEMNVSTLELGDSALYLCASRRQGGNTGELFFGEGSRLTVL.